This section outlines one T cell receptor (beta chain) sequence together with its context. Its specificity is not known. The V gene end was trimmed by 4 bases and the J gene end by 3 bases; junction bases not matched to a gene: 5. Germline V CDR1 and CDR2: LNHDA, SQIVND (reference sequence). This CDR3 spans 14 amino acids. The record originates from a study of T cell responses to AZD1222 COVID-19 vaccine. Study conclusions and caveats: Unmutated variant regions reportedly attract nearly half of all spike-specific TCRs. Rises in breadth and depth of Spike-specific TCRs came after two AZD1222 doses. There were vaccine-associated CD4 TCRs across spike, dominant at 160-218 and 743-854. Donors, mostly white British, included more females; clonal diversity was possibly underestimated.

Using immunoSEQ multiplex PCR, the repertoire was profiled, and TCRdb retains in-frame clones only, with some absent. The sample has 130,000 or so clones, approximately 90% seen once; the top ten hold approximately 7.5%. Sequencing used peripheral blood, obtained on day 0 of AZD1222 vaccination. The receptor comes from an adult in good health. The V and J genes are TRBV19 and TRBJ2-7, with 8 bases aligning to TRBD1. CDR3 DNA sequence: TGTGCCAGTAGTAACACACAGGGGGGCTACGAGCAGTACTTC. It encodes CASSNTQGGYEQYF.